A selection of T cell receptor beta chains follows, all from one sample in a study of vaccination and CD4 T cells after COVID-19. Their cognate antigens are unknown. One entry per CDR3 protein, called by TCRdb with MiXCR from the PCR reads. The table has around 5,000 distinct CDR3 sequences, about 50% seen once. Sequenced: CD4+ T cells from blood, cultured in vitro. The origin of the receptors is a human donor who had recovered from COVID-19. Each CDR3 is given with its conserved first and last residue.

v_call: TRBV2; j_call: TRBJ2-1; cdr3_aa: CASGGQGAQNEQFF
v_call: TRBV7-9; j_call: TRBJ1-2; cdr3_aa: CASSPDFYGYTF
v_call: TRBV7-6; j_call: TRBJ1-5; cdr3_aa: CASSAAPGNQPQHF
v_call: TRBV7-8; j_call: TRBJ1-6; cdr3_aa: CASSLRVHSPLHF
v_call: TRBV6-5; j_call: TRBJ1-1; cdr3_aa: CASSYYMNTEAFF
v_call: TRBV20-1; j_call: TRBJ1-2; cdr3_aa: CSASRDTNYGYTF
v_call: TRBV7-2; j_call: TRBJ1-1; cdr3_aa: CASSYRRDTEAFF
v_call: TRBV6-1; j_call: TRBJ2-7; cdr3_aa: CASSPRRETYEQYF
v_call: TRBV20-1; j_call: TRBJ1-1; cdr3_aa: CSAWQGDTEAFF
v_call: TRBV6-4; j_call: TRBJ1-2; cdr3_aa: CASSDYGDRASGYTF
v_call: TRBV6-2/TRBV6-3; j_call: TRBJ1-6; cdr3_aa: CASRDRRNSPLHF
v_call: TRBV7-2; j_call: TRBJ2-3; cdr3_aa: CASSFSTTDTQYF
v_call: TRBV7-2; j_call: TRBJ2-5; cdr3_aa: CASSFAGTETQYF
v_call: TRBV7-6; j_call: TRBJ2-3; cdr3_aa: CASSLGGGDSFSF
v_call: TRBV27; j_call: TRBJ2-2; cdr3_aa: CASSFRNGELFF
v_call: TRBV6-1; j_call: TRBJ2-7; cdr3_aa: CASSPVAGLQYF
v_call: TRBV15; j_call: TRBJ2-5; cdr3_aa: CATSRDWGGVSETQYF
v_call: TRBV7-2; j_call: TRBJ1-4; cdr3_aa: CASSRGQGGEKLFF
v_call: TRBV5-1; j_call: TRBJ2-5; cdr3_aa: CASSLKLQGRETQYF
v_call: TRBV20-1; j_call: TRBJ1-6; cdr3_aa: CSASHIIHPLHF
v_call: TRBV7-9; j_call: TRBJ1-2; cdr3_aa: CASSLAWDRLKRGGYTF
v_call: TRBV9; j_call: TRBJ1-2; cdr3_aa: CASSVEVALGGYTF
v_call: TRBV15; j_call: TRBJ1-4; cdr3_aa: CATSIRTGGNEKLFF
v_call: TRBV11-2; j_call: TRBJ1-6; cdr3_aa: CASRNPGQGNSPLHF
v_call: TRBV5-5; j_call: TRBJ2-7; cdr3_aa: CASRRELQGPYEQYF
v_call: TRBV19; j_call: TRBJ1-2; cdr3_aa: CASARDLDSNYGYTF